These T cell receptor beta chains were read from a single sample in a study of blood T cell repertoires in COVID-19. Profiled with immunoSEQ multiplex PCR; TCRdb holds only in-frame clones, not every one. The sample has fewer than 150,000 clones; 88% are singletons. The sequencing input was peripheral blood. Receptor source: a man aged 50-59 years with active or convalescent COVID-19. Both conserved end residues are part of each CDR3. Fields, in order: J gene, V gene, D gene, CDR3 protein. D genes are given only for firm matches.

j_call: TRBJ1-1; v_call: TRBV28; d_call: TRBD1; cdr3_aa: CASSLIGTGATEAFF
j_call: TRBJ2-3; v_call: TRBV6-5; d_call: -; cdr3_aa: CASSYEVADTQYF
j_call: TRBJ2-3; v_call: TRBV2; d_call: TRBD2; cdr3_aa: CASRRTSTHGDTQYF
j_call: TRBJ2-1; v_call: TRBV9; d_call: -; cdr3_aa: CASSVGGGYNEQFF
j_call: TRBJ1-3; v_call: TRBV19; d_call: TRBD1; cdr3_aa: CASSTRTGGISGNTIYF
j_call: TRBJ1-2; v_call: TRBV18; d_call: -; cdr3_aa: CASSYAADSYGYTF
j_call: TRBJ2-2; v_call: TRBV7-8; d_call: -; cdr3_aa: CASSLGLVGKAGELFF
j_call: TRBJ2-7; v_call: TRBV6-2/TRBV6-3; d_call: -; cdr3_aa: CASSPLGAGHLGEQYF
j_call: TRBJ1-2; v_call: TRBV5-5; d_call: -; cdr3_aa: CASSLTGQNYGYTF
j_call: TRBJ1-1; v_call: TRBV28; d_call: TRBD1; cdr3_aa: CASSSLQGVGTEAFF
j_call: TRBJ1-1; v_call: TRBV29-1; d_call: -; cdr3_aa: CSVGGGTEAFF
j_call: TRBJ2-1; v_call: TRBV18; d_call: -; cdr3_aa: CASSQQWDLNNEQFF
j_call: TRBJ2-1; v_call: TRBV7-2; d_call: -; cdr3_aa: CASSLYSSSYNEQFF
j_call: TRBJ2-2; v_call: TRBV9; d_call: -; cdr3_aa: CASSVVTGNTGELFF
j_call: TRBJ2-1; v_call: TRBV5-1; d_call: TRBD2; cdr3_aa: CASARDYNYNEQFF
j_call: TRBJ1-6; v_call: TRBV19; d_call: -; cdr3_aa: CASTQGVNSPLHF
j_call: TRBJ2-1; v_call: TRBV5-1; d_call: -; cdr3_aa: CASSLLTSNEQFF
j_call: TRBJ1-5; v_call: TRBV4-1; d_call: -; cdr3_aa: CASSSQGGNQPQHF
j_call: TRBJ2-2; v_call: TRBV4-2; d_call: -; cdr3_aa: CASSPRETNTGELFF
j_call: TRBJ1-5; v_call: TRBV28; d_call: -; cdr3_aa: CASRPQRGSNQPQHF
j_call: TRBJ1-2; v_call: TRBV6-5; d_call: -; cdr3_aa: CASSYSAGAYGYTF
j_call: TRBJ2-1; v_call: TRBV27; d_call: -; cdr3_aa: CASSPGHTSYNEQFF
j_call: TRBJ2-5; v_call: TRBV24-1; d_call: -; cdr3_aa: CATSEPTGSPTGETQYF
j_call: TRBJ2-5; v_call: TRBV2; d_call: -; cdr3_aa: CASSERGGRETQYF
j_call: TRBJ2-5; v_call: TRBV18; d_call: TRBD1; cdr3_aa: CASSSTGFGETQYF
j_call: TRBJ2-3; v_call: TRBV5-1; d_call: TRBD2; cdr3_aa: CASSREGPYTDTQYF
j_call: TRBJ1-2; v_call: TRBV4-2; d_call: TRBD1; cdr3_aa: CASSQDQDRGLGYTF
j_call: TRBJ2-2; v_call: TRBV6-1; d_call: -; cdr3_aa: CASSEDRAIGELFF
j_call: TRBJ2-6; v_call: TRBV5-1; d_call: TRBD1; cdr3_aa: CASSSGTGAGANVLTF
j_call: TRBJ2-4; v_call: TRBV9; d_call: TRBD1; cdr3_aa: CASSPRQGVSKNIQYF
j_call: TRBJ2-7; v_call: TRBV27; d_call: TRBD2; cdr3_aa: CASSPGTGLAGAYEQYF
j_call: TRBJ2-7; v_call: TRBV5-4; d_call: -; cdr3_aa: CASSSLSSSYEQYF
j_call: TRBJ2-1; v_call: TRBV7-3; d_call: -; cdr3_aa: CASSAIATSSYNEQFF
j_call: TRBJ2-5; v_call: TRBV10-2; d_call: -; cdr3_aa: CASSDGGETQYF
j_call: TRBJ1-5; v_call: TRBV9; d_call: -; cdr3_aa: CASSVGQSNQPQHF
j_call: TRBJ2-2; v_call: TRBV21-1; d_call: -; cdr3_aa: CASSKVPRMKSRKAGELFF
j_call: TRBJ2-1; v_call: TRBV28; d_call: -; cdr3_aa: CASSLSQGYNEQFF
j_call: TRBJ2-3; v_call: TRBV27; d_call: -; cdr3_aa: CASSFGNRISTDTQYF
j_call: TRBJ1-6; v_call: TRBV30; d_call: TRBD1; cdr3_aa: CAWSAGTDNSPLHF
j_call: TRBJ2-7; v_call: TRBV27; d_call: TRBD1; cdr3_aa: CASSSRQGESRYEQYF
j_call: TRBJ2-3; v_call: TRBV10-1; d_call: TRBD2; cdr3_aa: CASSLSSGSTTDTQYF
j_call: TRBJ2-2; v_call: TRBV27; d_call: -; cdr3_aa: CASSLSATGELFF
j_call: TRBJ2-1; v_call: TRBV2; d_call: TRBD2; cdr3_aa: CASSIRTSGSGEQFF
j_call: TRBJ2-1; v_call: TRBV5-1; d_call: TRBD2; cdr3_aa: CASSLGTSRNEQFF
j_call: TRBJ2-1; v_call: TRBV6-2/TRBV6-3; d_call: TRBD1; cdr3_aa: CASSYPDRGRGNEQFF
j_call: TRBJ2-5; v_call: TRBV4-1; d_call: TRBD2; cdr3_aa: CASSHSSGTSSEETQYF
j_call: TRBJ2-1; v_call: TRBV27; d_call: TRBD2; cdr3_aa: CASSSYRGGEQFF
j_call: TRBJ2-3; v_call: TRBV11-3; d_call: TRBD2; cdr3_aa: CASSLGRGRADTQYF
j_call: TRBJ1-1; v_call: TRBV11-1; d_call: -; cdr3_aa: CASSLNPSSGTEAFF
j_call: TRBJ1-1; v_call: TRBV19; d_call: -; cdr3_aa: CASSPNRQDEAFF
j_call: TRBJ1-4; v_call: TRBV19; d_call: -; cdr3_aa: CASRDQGTTNEKLFF
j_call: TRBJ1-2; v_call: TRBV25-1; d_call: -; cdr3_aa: CASSRTQPPYGYTF
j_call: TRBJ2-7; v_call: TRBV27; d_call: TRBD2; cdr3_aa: CASTPGRSGRIYEQYF
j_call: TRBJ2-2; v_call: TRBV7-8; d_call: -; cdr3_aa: CASSLTGTRTGELFF
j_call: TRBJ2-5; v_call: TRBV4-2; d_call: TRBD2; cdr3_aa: CASSQASGSVETQYF
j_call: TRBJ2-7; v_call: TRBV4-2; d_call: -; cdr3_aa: CASSQISTTGNEQYF
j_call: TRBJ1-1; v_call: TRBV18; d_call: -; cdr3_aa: CASSPRGTDGNTEAFF